These 11 T cell receptor beta chains were sequenced from one sample in a study of blood T cell repertoires in COVID-19. TCRdb's table, derived via immunoSEQ multiplex PCR, lists solely in-frame clones and lacks some. The table lists 280,000 or so clones, roughly 91% of them singletons, with roughly 2.8% in the top ten. The sequencing input was PBMCs or T cells enriched from blood (not recorded which). Receptors were obtained from a woman aged 45-65 years who had been exposed to COVID-19.

The chain employs TRBV11-1 and TRBJ2-2; D gene ambiguous. The CDR3 is 16 residues long. Germline-derived CDR1 and CDR2 are SGHAT and FQDESV (reference sequence). With 0 bases removed from V and 6 bases from J, the gap between germline ends came to 14 bases. The CDR3 loop reads CASSLASVRQPGELFF. The DNA of the CDR3 is TGTGCCAGCAGCTTAGCGTCGGTTCGACAACCCGGGGAGCTGTTTTTT.

Concerning this clone: This same CDR3 is encoded by further DNA sequences in the sample. The rearrangement joins TRBV30 to TRBJ1-6; D gene unclear. The CDR3 consists of 15 residues. The V end was cut by 0 bases, the J end by 0 bases, with 6 bases between. Germline V gene lookup returns CDR1 GTSNPN and CDR2 SVGIG (reference sequence). Here the CDR3 DNA reads TGTGCCTGGAGTGTCGAGAGCTCCTATAATTCACCCCTCCACTTT. It translates to CAWSVESSYNSPLHF.

This clone has a single count. V is TRBV27 and J is TRBJ2-5, with 8 bases identical to TRBD1. This CDR3 is 17 amino acids long. Losses at the gene ends were 5 bases for V and 5 bases for J; bases not matched to a gene: 16. Per the germline V gene, CDR1 is MNHEY and CDR2 is SMNVEV (reference sequence). CDR3 region: CASSPTRGRGLVETQYF. CDR3 nucleotide sequence: TGTGCCAGCAGTCCAACACGGGGCAGGGGGCTTGTTGAGACCCAGTACTTC.

This sequence joins TRBV28 and TRBJ2-2; D perhaps matches TRBD1 (6 bases). The CDR3 contains 14 residues. Germline V lookup: CDR1 MDHEN, CDR2 SYDVKM. Trimming pared 5 bases from V and 1 base from J, leaving 8 bases between. CDR3: CASSPTGNTGELFF. CDR3 sequence (DNA): TGTGCCAGCAGTCCGACAGGGAACACCGGGGAGCTGTTTTTT. The complete variable domain, with remaining parts taken from reference TRBV28 and TRBJ2-2, reads DVKVTQSSRYLVKRTGEKVFLECVQDMDHENMFWYRQDPGLGLRLIYFSYDVKMKEKGDIPEGYSVSREKKERFSLILESASTNQTSMYLCASSPTGNTGELFFGEGSRLTVL.

The chain has TRBV9 and TRBJ2-1; the match to TRBD2 covers 9 bases. The V segment lost 6 bases and the J segment 0 bases; nucleotides outside the gene matches: 4. Germline lookup yields CDR1 SGDLS and CDR2 YYNGEE. This CDR3 spans 15 amino acids. The chain's CDR3 is CASNPSGDSYNEQFF. Here the CDR3 DNA reads TGTGCCAGCAACCCTAGCGGGGACTCCTACAATGAGCAGTTCTTC.

The chain employs TRBV2 and TRBJ1-2; 8 bases fit TRBD1. V was clipped by 7 bases and J by 6 bases; unmatched bases: 7. From germline, CDR1 is SNHLY and CDR2 FYNNEI. CDR3 length equals 13 residues. This CDR3 is CASTLDRANGYTF. The CDR3 DNA sequence: TGTGCCAGCACCTTGGACAGGGCGAATGGCTACACCTTC.

This chain links TRBV6-5 with TRBJ1-1, with D perhaps matching TRBD1 (6 bases). The CDR3 extends over 14 amino acids. Trimming took off 5 bases at V and 6 bases at J, with 16 bases between the two ends. Germline V gene data show CDR1 as MNHEY and CDR2 as SVGAGI. This chain's CDR3 is CASSQRAGAAEAFF. DNA of the CDR3: TGTGCCAGCAGTCAACGGGCGGGGGCTGCTGAAGCTTTCTTT.

This clone was seen only once. The chain combines TRBV10-3 with TRBJ1-2; 10 bases are shared with TRBD1. Trimming at V came to 4 bases and at J to 8 bases, leaving 10 bases not matched to a gene. CDR3 length equals 15 residues. The germline CDR1 and CDR2 sequences are ENHRY and SYGVKD. The CDR3 bases are TGTGCCATCAGTGGGGAACCGGGACAGGGGTCCGGCTACACCTTC. This translates into CAISGEPGQGSGYTF.

Regarding this clone: One junction end disagrees with the germline gene, perhaps due to a read error. The rearrangement uses TRBV18 and TRBJ1-1; D not certain. This CDR3 contains 12 residues. Germline V gene sequence: CDR1 KGHSH, CDR2 LQKENI. CDR3 sequence reads: CASSAYREVPYF. Here the CDR3 DNA reads TGTGCCAGCTCAGCATATCGGGAAGTCCCCTACTTT.

The V gene is TRBV14, the J gene TRBJ2-5; 7 bases agree with TRBD1. The germline V gene has CDR1 SGHDN and CDR2 FVKESK. The length of the CDR3 is 14 residues. The V segment lost 6 bases and the J segment 1 base; nucleotides outside the gene matches: 5. CDR3 bases: TGTGCCAGCAGTGCGACAGGGCCCCAAGAGACCCAGTACTTC. Its translation is CASSATGPQETQYF.

The chain links TRBV5-4 to TRBJ1-2; 12 bases match TRBD1. The CDR3 loop spans 10 amino acids. The germline V gene has CDR1 SGHNT and CDR2 YYREEE (reference sequence). V was clipped by 10 bases and J by 12 bases; unmatched bases: 4. The CDR3 sequence is CAAGQGAHTF. For the CDR3, the DNA is TGTGCCGCGGGACAGGGGGCCCACACCTTC.